Sequencing of this T cell receptor (beta chain) was carried out in a study of blood T cell repertoires in COVID-19. As for the study in general: COVID-19 samples from acute and convalescent phases originated in the United States, Italy and Spain. From T cells, B-cell-depleted T cells, or PBMCs came the material, which was cDNA or gDNA.

Per the study methods: From reference gene primer amplification, estimates of nucleated cell counts were derived. Clones were read by immunoSEQ multiplex PCR, and TCRdb kept only the in-frame ones, dropping some. From that table come the V and J calls and clone size; the DNA was used to work out D and trimming. The sample has around 260,000 clones; 75% to 90% are singletons. CDR3 length equals 16 residues. Germline loops: CDR1 SGHRS, CDR2 YFSETQ. V lost 0 bases and J lost 5, with 15 bases in between. The sample was peripheral blood. The chain has TRBV5-1 and TRBJ1-3; D is ambiguous. This receptor was identified in a man aged 25-40 years with acute or convalescent COVID-19. The DNA for the CDR3 is TGCGCCAGCAGCTTGGCAACGAATCAGGCACGAAACACCATATATTTT. It specifies CASSLATNQARNTIYF.